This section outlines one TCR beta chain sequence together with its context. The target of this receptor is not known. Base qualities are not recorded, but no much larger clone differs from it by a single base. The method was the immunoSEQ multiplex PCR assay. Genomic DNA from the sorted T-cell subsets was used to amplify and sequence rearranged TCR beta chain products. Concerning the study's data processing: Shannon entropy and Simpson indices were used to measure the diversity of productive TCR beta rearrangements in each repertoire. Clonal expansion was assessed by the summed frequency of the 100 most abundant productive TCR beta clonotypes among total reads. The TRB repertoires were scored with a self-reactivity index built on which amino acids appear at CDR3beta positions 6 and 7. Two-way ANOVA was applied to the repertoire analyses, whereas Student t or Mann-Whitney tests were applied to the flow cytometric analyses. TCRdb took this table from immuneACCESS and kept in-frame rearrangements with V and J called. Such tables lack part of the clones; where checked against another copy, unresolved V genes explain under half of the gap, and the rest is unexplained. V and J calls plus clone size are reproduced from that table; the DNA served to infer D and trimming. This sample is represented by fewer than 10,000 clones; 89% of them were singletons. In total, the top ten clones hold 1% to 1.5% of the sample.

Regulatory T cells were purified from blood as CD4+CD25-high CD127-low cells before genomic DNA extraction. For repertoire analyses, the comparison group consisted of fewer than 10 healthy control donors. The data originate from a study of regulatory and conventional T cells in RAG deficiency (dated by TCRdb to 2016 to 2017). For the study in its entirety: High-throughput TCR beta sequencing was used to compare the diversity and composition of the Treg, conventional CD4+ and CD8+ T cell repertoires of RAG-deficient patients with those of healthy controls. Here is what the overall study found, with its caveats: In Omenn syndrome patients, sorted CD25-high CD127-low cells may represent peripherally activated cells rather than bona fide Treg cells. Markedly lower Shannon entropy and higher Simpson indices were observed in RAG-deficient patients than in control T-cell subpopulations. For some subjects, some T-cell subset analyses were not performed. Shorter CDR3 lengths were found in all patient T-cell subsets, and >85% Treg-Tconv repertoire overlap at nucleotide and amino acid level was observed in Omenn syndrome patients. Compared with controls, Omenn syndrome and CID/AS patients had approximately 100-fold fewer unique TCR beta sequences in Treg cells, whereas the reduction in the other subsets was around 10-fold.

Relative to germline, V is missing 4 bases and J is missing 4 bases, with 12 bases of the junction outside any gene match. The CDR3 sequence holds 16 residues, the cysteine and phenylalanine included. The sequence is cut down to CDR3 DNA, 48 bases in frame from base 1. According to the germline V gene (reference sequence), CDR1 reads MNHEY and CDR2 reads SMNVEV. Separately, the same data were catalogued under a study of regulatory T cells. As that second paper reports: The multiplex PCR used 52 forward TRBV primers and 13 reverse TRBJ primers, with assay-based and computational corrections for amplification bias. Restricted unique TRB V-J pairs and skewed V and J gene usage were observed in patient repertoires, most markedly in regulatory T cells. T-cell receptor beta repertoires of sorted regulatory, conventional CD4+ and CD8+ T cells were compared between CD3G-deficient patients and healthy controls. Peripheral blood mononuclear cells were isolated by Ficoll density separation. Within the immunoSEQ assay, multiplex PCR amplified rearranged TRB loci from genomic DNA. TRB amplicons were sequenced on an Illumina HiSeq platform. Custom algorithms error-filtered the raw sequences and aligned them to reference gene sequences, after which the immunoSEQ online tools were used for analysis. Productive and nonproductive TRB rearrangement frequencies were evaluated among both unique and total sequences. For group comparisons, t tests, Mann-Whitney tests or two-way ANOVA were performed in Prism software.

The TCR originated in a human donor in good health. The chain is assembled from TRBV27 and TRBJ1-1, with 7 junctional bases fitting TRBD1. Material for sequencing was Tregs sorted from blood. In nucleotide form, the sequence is TGTGCCAGCAGTTCCACAGGGGCGAAAGGGTTCACTGAAGCTTTCTTT. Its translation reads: CASSSTGAKGFTEAFF.